The 5 T cell receptor beta chains below were found in one sample sequenced in a study of T cell responses to AZD1222 COVID-19 vaccine. TCRdb keeps only in-frame clones here, not all; method: immunoSEQ multiplex PCR. The sample has over 120,000 clones, 86% seen once. This material consisted of peripheral blood, taken 28 days after the second AZD1222 dose. These receptors all come from an adult who received the AZD1222 COVID-19 vaccine.

This clone has a single count. The chain combines TRBV19 with TRBJ2-1; D is unresolved. The CDR3 is 12 residues long. Trimming left V 5 bases short and J 9 bases short, with 11 bases between. The germline CDR1 and CDR2 sequences are LNHDA and SQIVND (reference sequence). The CDR3 DNA sequence: TGTGCCAGTAGTGTTAGGTCTGCTGAGCAGTTCTTC. Translation gives CASSVRSAEQFF.

The rearrangement uses TRBV5-1 and TRBJ2-7, with no clear D. CDR3 size: 13 residues. V shed 0 bases and J shed 4 bases, with 8 bases lying between them. Per germline, CDR1 SGHRS and CDR2 YFSETQ. The CDR3 region has the DNA TGCGCCAGCAGCTTGGTCGACGTTTACGAGCAGTACTTC. Amino acids: CASSLVDVYEQYF.

The CDR3 DNA reads TGTGCCAGCGGGTCCGGGGGTCCTTACCAAGAGACCCAGTACTTC. Translation gives CASGSGGPYQETQYF. The chain uses TRBV14 and TRBJ2-5; tentative D call: TRBD2 (6 bases). V was cut by 8 bases and J by 0 bases, with 16 bases left in between. This CDR3 is 15 amino acids long. Germline CDR1 is SGHDN and CDR2 is FVKESK.

This clone was counted once. This chain joins TRBV1 and TRBJ1-4. TRBV1 is shown as a pseudogene. CDR3 length equals 12 residues. CDR3 residues: CTTPGGGEKLFF. The CDR3 region has the DNA TGCACCACCCCGGGTGGGGGTGAAAAACTGTTTTTT.

The chain joins TRBV7-2 to TRBJ2-3; D ambiguous. Germline CDR1 SGHTA, CDR2 FQGNSA. The CDR3 has 13 residues. Deletions cut 7 bases from V and 0 bases from J, with 8 bases between. Written as DNA, the CDR3 is TGTGCCAGCAAACTTGGCAGCACAGATACGCAGTATTTT. Protein: CASKLGSTDTQYF.